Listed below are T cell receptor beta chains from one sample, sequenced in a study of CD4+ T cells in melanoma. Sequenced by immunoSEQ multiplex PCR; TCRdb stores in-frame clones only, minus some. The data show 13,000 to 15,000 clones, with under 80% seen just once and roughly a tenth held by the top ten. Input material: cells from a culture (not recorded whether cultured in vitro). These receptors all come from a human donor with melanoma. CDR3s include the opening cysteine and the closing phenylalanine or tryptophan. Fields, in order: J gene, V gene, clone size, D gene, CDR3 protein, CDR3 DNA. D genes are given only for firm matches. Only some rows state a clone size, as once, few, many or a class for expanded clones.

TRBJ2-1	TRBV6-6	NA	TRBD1	CASSPFWTGGYEQFF	TGTGCCAGCAGTCCATTTTGGACAGGGGGCTATGAGCAGTTCTTC
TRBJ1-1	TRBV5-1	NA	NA	CASSLERIYTEAFF	TGCGCCAGCAGCTTGGAACGAATTTACACTGAAGCTTTCTTT
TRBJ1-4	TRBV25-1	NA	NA	CASSESPGRINEKLFF	TGTGCCAGCAGTGAATCTCCTGGACGGATTAATGAAAAACTGTTTTTT
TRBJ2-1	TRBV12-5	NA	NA	CASGLRPGTGAYNEQFF	TGTGCTAGTGGTTTGCGCCCCGGGACTGGGGCGTACAATGAGCAGTTCTTC
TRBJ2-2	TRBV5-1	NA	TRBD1	CASRDWSGGTGELFF	TGCGCCAGCAGAGATTGGTCAGGGGGTACCGGGGAGCTGTTTTTT
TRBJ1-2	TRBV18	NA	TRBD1	CASSRAGTGSSHGYTF	TGTGCCAGCTCACGAGCCGGGACAGGGTCATCCCATGGCTACACCTTC
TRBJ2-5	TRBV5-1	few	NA	CASSLGVQETQYF	TGCGCCAGCAGCTTGGGCGTCCAAGAGACCCAGTACTTC
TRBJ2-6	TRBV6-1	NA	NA	CASSERFSGANVLTF	TGTGCCAGCAGTGAACGATTCTCTGGGGCCAACGTCCTGACTTTC
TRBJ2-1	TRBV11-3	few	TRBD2	CASSPGPAGGLVKEQFF	TGTGCCAGCAGTCCGGGGCCAGCGGGGGGGCTAGTAAAAGAGCAGTTCTTC
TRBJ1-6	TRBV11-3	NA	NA	CASSAGWNSPLHF	TGTGCCAGCTCCGCAGGGTGGAATTCACCCCTCCACTTT
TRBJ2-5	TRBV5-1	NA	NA	CASMGDLQETQYF	TGCGCCAGCATGGGCGATCTTCAAGAGACCCAGTACTTC
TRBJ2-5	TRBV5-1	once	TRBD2	CASSWPPLAGGAQETQYF	TGCGCCAGCAGCTGGCCCCCCTTAGCGGGGGGGGCCCAAGAGACCCAGTACTTC
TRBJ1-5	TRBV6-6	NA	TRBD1	CASSYSRQGDQPQHF	TGTGCCAGCAGTTACTCCAGACAGGGAGATCAGCCCCAGCATTTT
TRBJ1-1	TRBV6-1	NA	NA	CASSAGTANSEAFF	TGTGCCAGCAGTGCGGGGACCGCGAACTCGGAAGCTTTCTTT
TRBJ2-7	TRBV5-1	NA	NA	CASSLVSGGTTYEQYF	TGCGCCAGCAGCTTGGTATCGGGGGGCACTACCTACGAGCAGTACTTC
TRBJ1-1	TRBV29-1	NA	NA	CSVAQGITEAFF	TGCAGCGTCGCCCAGGGTATCACTGAAGCTTTCTTT
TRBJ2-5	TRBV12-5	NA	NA	CASVLAPGETQYF	TGTGCTAGTGTACTAGCCCCAGGGGAGACCCAGTACTTC
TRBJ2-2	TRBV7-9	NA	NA	CASSLEWGANTGELFF	TGTGCCAGCAGCTTAGAATGGGGGGCCAACACCGGGGAGCTGTTTTTT
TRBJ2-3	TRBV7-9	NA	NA	CASSPLQTRGDTQYF	TGTGCCAGCAGCCCACTTCAAACCCGGGGAGATACGCAGTATTTT
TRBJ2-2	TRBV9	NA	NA	CASSVTHTSGTGELFF	TGTGCCAGCAGCGTAACGCACACCTCGGGCACCGGGGAGCTGTTTTTT
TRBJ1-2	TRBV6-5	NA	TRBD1	CASRRTGGRGYTF	TGTGCCAGCAGACGAACAGGGGGTCGGGGCTACACCTTC
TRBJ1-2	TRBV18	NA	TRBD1	CASSPMGQQYGYTF	TGTGCCAGCTCACCAATGGGACAGCAGTATGGCTACACCTTC
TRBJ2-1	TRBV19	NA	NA	CASSGDYNEQFF	TGTGCCAGTAGCGGGGATTACAATGAGCAGTTCTTC
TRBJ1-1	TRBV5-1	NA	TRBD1	CASSLTGGLAGGTEAFF	TGCGCCAGCAGCTTGACGGGCGGTTTAGCAGGGGGCACTGAAGCTTTCTTT
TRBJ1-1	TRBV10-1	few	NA	CASSEGKGFQGSWTEAFF	TGCGCCAGCAGTGAGGGGAAAGGGTTCCAGGGATCGTGGACTGAAGCTTTCTTT
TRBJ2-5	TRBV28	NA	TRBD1	CASSFQYGTGRGKETQYF	TGTGCCAGCAGTTTTCAATACGGGACAGGGAGGGGGAAAGAGACCCAGTACTTC
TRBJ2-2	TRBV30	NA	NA	CAWSPLGPGELFF	TGTGCCTGGAGTCCACTTGGACCCGGGGAGCTGTTTTTT
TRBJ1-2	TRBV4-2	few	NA	CASSPGSEVYGYTF	TGTGCCAGCAGCCCTGGATCGGAAGTCTATGGCTACACCTTC
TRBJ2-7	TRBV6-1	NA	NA	CASSSGPAAPGKQYF	TGTGCCAGCAGTTCCGGACCGGCCGCTCCTGGCAAGCAGTACTTC
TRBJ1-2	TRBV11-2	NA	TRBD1	CASSLGTGGLFGYTF	TGTGCCAGCAGCTTAGGGACAGGGGGTCTCTTTGGCTACACCTTC
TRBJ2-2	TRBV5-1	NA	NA	CASSVGGLNTGELFF	TGCGCCAGCAGCGTAGGGGGGCTTAACACCGGGGAGCTGTTTTTT
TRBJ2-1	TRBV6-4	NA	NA	CASSDSQGPMSRGQFF	TGTGCCAGCAGTGACTCCCAGGGCCCCATGAGCCGTGGGCAGTTCTTC
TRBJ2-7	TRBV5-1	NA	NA	CASSLPPGEKIIDEQYF	TGCGCCAGCAGCCTACCACCTGGGGAAAAAATAATCGACGAGCAGTACTTC
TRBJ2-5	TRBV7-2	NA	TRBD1	CASSSGQSMGETQYF	TGTGCCAGCAGCTCGGGACAGTCTATGGGGGAGACCCAGTACTTC
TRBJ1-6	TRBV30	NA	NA	CAWSGARYNSPLHF	TGTGCCTGGAGTGGGGCGCGGTATAATTCACCCCTCCACTTT
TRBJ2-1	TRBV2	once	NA	CASTIEGSYNEQFF	TGTGCCAGCACTATAGAGGGGTCCTACAATGAGCAGTTCTTC
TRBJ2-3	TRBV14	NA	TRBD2	CASSRQRGGTDTQYF	TGTGCCAGCAGCCGCCAGCGGGGTGGCACAGATACGCAGTATTTT
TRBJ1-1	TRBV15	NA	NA	CATSRSVTVGNTEAFF	TGTGCCACCAGCAGATCCGTCACAGTGGGAAACACTGAAGCTTTCTTT
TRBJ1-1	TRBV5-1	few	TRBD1	CASSPDRGNTEAFF	TGCGCCAGCAGCCCGGACAGGGGGAACACTGAAGCTTTCTTT
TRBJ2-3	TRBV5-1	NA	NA	CASSLVGTSDTQYF	TGCGCCAGCAGCTTGGTCGGTACCTCAGATACGCAGTATTTT